This entry lists 22 T cell receptor beta chains sequenced from one sample in a study of blood T cell repertoires in COVID-19. Libraries were prepared by immunoSEQ multiplex PCR; TCRdb keeps only in-frame clonotypes and omits some of them. The sample shows hundreds of thousands of clones, around 85% of them seen only once. The source material was PBMCs or T cells enriched from blood (not recorded which). These receptor sequences come from a woman aged 55-70 years who had recovered from COVID-19.

The rearrangement joins TRBV30 to TRBJ1-4, with D unclear. CDR3 length: 14 residues. Germline CDR1 and CDR2: GTSNPN and SVGIG (reference sequence). Trimming took 0 bases from V and 10 from J, leaving 15 bases between them. The CDR3 region has the DNA TGTGCCTGGAGTGTGGGTCCGGGTATAGGAAAACTGTTTTTT. This codes for CAWSVGPGIGKLFF. Together with reference TRBV30 and TRBJ1-4, the CDR3 gives the full variable domain: SQTIHQWPATLVQPVGSPLSLECTVEGTSNPNLYWYRQAAGRGLQLLFYSVGIGQISSEVPQNLSASRPQDRQFILSSKKLLLSDSGFYLCAWSVGPGIGKLFFGSGTQLSVL.

The chain has TRBV24-1 and TRBJ1-4, with a weak D call TRBD1 (5 bases). The V gene's germline CDR1 is KGHDR and CDR2 SFDVKD. The CDR3 has 16 residues. Trimming shortened V by 3 bases and J by 8 bases, and 18 bases separated the two germline ends. This CDR3 reads CATSDKTGTGEEKLFF. CDR3 nucleotides: TGTGCCACCAGTGATAAAACCGGGACGGGGGAAGAAAAACTGTTTTTT.

J is TRBJ2-1 and V is TRBV24-1; D perhaps matches TRBD1 (6 bases). The CDR3 consists of 16 residues. The V end was cut by 4 bases, the J end by 3 bases, with 15 bases between. Germline lookup yields CDR1 KGHDR and CDR2 SFDVKD. CDR3 loop: CATSEGRAGDYNEQFF. For the CDR3, the DNA is TGTGCCACCAGTGAGGGTCGGGCAGGGGACTACAATGAGCAGTTCTTC.

This chain uses TRBV6-5 with TRBJ2-2; tentative D call: TRBD1 (6 bases). There are 16 residues in the CDR3. V lost 0 bases and J lost 8, with 16 bases in between. Germline V lookup: CDR1 MNHEY, CDR2 SVGAGI. The CDR3 DNA sequence: TGTGCCAGCAGTTACTCGAAAGGGGGACGGATAGGGGAGCTGTTTTTT. Amino acid sequence: CASSYSKGGRIGELFF.

The chain has TRBV4-1 and TRBJ1-5, with D perhaps TRBD1 (5 bases). The CDR3 extends over 15 amino acids. From germline, CDR1 is MGHRA and CDR2 YSYEKL. The V and J ends lost 0 bases and 6 bases respectively, with 12 bases between them. The chain's CDR3 is CASSQDRMGGQPQHF. The DNA for the CDR3 is TGCGCCAGCAGCCAAGATAGGATGGGGGGTCAGCCCCAGCATTTT.

The genes are TRBV5-1 and TRBJ2-5; 8 bases fit TRBD1. With 2 bases clipped from V and 4 bases from J, the junction kept 13 bases outside the gene matches. Germline CDR1 is SGHRS and CDR2 is YFSETQ. The CDR3 runs to 17 residues. The CDR3 region is CASSFGQGANPGETQYF. In DNA form, the CDR3 reads TGCGCCAGCAGCTTCGGGCAGGGGGCCAATCCGGGAGAGACCCAGTACTTC.

The CDR3 protein is CASSLDRSGMKETQYF. The CDR3 bases are TGTGCCAGCAGTTTAGACCGGTCGGGGATGAAAGAGACCCAGTACTTC. This chain joins TRBV2 and TRBJ2-5, with D maybe TRBD2 (5 bases). Germline values: CDR1 SNHLY, CDR2 FYNNEI. Trimming removed 5 bases from V and 3 bases from J, with 19 bases in between. This CDR3 has 16 residues. The full variable domain, rest sourced from reference TRBV2 and TRBJ2-5, is EPEVTQTPSHQVTQMGQEVILRCVPISNHLYFYWYRQILGQKVEFLVSFYNNEISEKSEIFDDQFSVERPDGSNFTLKIRSTKLEDSAMYFCASSLDRSGMKETQYFGPGTRLLVL.

The rearrangement links TRBV4-1 to TRBJ2-5, with D hard to call. CDR1 MGHRA and CDR2 YSYEKL come from the germline V gene. The ends were cut back, 1 base at V and 0 bases at J, with 9 bases in the middle. The CDR3 runs 15 residues. The DNA for the CDR3 is TGCGCCAGCAGCCAAGGGCACCCGTACCAAGAGACCCAGTACTTC. Protein: CASSQGHPYQETQYF.

The rearrangement uses TRBV6-5 and TRBJ1-5; a possible D gene is TRBD1 (5 bases). The V and J ends lost 8 bases and 2 bases respectively, with 13 bases between them. Germline V lookup: CDR1 MNHEY, CDR2 SVGAGI. This CDR3 has 14 residues. As DNA, the CDR3 is TGTGCCAGCGGCCGCGACAGTGGCAATCAGCCCCAGCATTTT. Its protein is CASGRDSGNQPQHF.

This clone was seen once. The chain has TRBV11-2 and TRBJ2-3, with 14 bases aligning to TRBD2. V shed 5 bases, J shed 5 bases, and the junction held 6 bases outside the gene matches. The CDR3 totals 16 residues. Germline CDR1 is SGHAT and CDR2 is FQNNGV. The CDR3 DNA sequence: TGTGCCAGCAGCCAACCGACTAGCGGGGGGGTAGATACGCAGTATTTT. Protein product: CASSQPTSGGVDTQYF.

CDR3 residues: CATRGQGVGSPLHF. The CDR3 DNA is TGTGCCACCAGGGGTCAGGGCGTGGGTTCACCCCTCCACTTT. The chain is built from TRBV2 and TRBJ1-6, with D maybe TRBD1 (6 bases). V was shortened by 10 bases and J by 9 bases, with 19 bases between the two germline ends. The CDR3 totals 14 residues. Germline V CDR1 and CDR2: SNHLY, FYNNEI.

The chain recombines TRBV7-9 with TRBJ1-6; TRBD1 agrees at 8 bases. This CDR3 is 14 amino acids long. The ends lost 7 bases at V and 10 bases at J; junction bases unmatched: 9. CDR1 is SEHNR and CDR2 is FQNEAQ in the germline V gene (reference sequence). CDR3 loop: CASTKLQGESPLHF. In DNA, the CDR3 is TGTGCCAGCACCAAACTACAGGGGGAATCACCCCTCCACTTT.

The chain employs TRBV27 and TRBJ2-1; 7 nucleotides agree with TRBD1. J lost 4 bases, V lost 5 bases, and 8 bases had no gene match. CDR1 MNHEY and CDR2 SMNVEV come from the germline V gene (reference sequence). The length of the CDR3 is 15 residues. The CDR3 protein is CASSRPGQPYNEQFF. The CDR3 nucleotides read TGTGCCAGCAGTAGGCCGGGACAGCCTTACAATGAGCAGTTCTTC.

This sequence joins TRBV2 and TRBJ2-4; 9 bases line up with TRBD2. The length of the CDR3 is 15 residues. The germline V gene encodes CDR1 SNHLY and CDR2 FYNNEI. Germline trimming cut 8 bases from V and 1 base from J; bases unmatched to any gene: 6. The CDR3 protein is CASESGGKAKNIQYF. The CDR3 nucleotides read TGTGCCAGCGAGAGCGGGGGGAAGGCCAAAAACATTCAGTACTTC.

The chain has TRBV5-1 and TRBJ2-3; D perhaps matches TRBD1 (5 bases). The CDR3 runs 14 residues. CDR1 is SGHRS, CDR2 YFSETQ, per germline. Trimming removed 7 bases at V and 1 base at J, with 13 bases between. CDR3 bases: TGCGCCAGCTCCGAAGGGGTTGGCACAGATACGCAGTATTTT. Translating gives CASSEGVGTDTQYF.

The chain is built from TRBV2 and TRBJ2-4; no clear D. Germline V gene lookup returns CDR1 SNHLY and CDR2 FYNNEI. The ends were cut back, 11 bases at V and 0 bases at J, with 20 bases in the middle. The CDR3 has 16 amino acids. The CDR3 DNA is TGTGCCCAGCAAGCAGGAATTGGAATAGCCAAAAACATTCAGTACTTC. This sequence encodes CAQQAGIGIAKNIQYF.

The genes are TRBV15 and TRBJ2-1; 12 positions match TRBD2. Looked up from germline, CDR1 is LNHNV and CDR2 is YYDKDF (reference sequence). V lost 2 bases, J lost 7 bases, and 9 bases stayed unmatched. The CDR3 consists of 17 residues. The CDR3: CATSRPTGLAGSNEQFF. DNA of the CDR3: TGTGCCACCAGCAGACCTACTGGACTAGCGGGGAGTAATGAGCAGTTCTTC.

This clone appeared a single time. The chain has TRBV7-9 and TRBJ2-1; a weak D match, TRBD2 (6 bases). Germline-derived CDR1 and CDR2 are SEHNR and FQNEAQ (reference sequence). The CDR3 has 13 residues. Trimming removed 4 bases at V and 9 bases at J, with 13 bases between. The CDR3 DNA is TGTGCCAGCAGCTCGACTAGTTTTCGTGAGCAGTTCTTC. Its translation is CASSSTSFREQFF.

The V and J genes are TRBV7-8 and TRBJ2-5; TRBD2 agrees at 8 bases. V was clipped by 5 bases and J by 7 bases; unmatched bases: 12. Germline V gives CDR1 SGHVS, CDR2 FQNEAQ. The CDR3 has 15 amino acids. The CDR3 DNA reads TGTGCCAGCAGCCTTTCCGGGACTAGTGTTGGGACCCAGTACTTC. Translation gives CASSLSGTSVGTQYF.

The rearrangement joins TRBV2 to TRBJ2-1; possibly TRBD1 for D (5 bases). The V gene lost 8 bases and the J gene lost 5 bases, with 16 bases spanning the gap. The germline V gene encodes CDR1 SNHLY and CDR2 FYNNEI. CDR3 length equals 14 residues. In DNA, the CDR3 is TGTGCCAGCTTCCGCCAGGCCAGGGACAATGAGCAGTTCTTC. This gives the protein CASFRQARDNEQFF.

V gene TRBV6-5 combines with J gene TRBJ1-3; D not resolved. The germline V gene has CDR1 MNHEY and CDR2 SVGAGI. The V end lost 6 bases, the J end lost 0 bases, and 9 bases lay between the germline ends. The CDR3 consists of 14 residues. This CDR3 is CASRVLNSGNTIYF. CDR3 coding DNA: TGTGCCAGCAGGGTACTCAACTCTGGAAACACCATATATTTT.

The chain carries TRBV24-1 and TRBJ2-7, with 9 bases aligning to TRBD1. This CDR3 is built from 15 residues. Trimming removed 6 bases from V and 4 bases from J; junction bases left unmatched: 9. Germline values: CDR1 KGHDR, CDR2 SFDVKD. CDR3: CATSFRQGDGYEQYV. CDR3 coding DNA: TGTGCCACCAGTTTCAGACAGGGGGATGGGTACGAGCAGTACGTC.